The next 21 T cell receptor beta chains were all read from a single sample in a study of blood T cell repertoires in COVID-19. The table came from immunoSEQ multiplex PCR; TCRdb's copy has only in-frame clones and leaves some out. There are roughly 160,000 clones in the sample; 81% occur only once, and roughly 5% lies in the top ten. The sample taken for sequencing was PBMCs or T cells enriched from blood (not recorded which). All receptors come from a middle-aged woman with acute COVID-19.

The chain joins TRBV5-6 to TRBJ2-1; 13 bases match TRBD2. V trimming: 3 bases; J trimming: 2 bases; junction bases outside the gene matches: 5. This CDR3 has 17 residues. CDR1 is SGHDT, CDR2 YYEEEE, per germline. The CDR3 spells CASSSWTSGRTYNEQFF. The CDR3 nucleotides are TGTGCCAGCAGCTCTTGGACTAGCGGGAGAACCTACAATGAGCAGTTCTTC.

The V gene is TRBV12-3 or TRBV12-4, the J gene TRBJ2-7; 9 bases match TRBD2. The CDR3 is made up of 12 amino acids. Unmatched junction bases numbered 4, after V lost 4 bases and J lost 9 bases. CDR3 coding DNA: TGTGCCAGCAGTTCTAGCGGGAATCGGCAGTACTTC. Amino acid sequence: CASSSSGNRQYF.

The chain recombines TRBV9 with TRBJ1-4; tentative D call: TRBD1 (5 bases). CDR1 SGDLS and CDR2 YYNGEE come from the germline V gene. The V end lost 0 bases, the J end lost 8 bases, and 14 bases lay between the germline ends. The CDR3 sequence is 15 residues long. The CDR3 bases are TGTGCCAGCAGCGTAGGCAGGGTTTTTCCCGAAAAACTGTTTTTT. Its translation: CASSVGRVFPEKLFF.

The chain uses TRBV9 and TRBJ2-1; 7 nucleotides agree with TRBD2. In germline, CDR1 is SGDLS, CDR2 YYNGEE. J gave up 0 bases and V 3 bases, and 6 bases lay outside the gene matches. This CDR3 comprises 16 residues. The CDR3 DNA sequence: TGTGCCAGCAGCGGACTTCTAGCGGCCTCCTACAATGAGCAGTTCTTC. Translation gives CASSGLLAASYNEQFF.

V is TRBV29-1 and J is TRBJ2-7; the match to TRBD2 covers 9 bases. V shed 7 bases, J shed 6 bases, and the junction held 19 bases outside the gene matches. The V gene's germline CDR1 is SQVTM and CDR2 ANQGSEA. This CDR3 has 16 amino acids. The CDR3, as DNA: TGCAGCGCAGATTATTCCGGGACTAGCAGGATTCCCGAGCAGTACGTC. It is translated as CSADYSGTSRIPEQYV.

This chain uses TRBV5-1 with TRBJ2-3; no clear D. The CDR3 has 12 residues. Per the germline V gene, CDR1 is SGHRS and CDR2 is YFSETQ. V was shortened by 0 bases and J by 6 bases, with 5 bases between the two germline ends. CDR3: CASSLVEDTQYF. CDR3 coding DNA: TGCGCCAGCAGCTTGGTAGAGGATACGCAGTATTTT.

The J gene is TRBJ2-7, the V gene TRBV6-6, with no clear D. Germline assignment: CDR1 MNHNY and CDR2 SVGAGI (reference sequence). Trimming cost V 5 bases and J 3 bases, with 23 bases left between them. This CDR3 is 17 amino acids long. The CDR3 sequence is CASSRRFIKQVSYEQYF. Written as DNA, the CDR3 is TGTGCCAGCAGTCGCCGCTTTATAAAGCAGGTTAGCTACGAGCAGTACTTC.

V usage is TRBV7-9 and J usage is TRBJ1-4, with D unresolved. The CDR3 loop spans 14 amino acids. From germline, CDR1 is SEHNR and CDR2 FQNEAQ (reference sequence). V dropped 1 base and J dropped 2 bases, with 5 bases sitting between them. The CDR3 region is CASSLDGTNEKLFF. The DNA of the CDR3 is TGTGCCAGCAGCTTAGACGGGACTAATGAAAAACTGTTTTTT.

The sample holds one count of this clone. In DNA, the CDR3 is TGTGCCTGGAGTACCGGGGGAAGGTACGAGCAGTACTTC. Translating gives CAWSTGGRYEQYF. V gene TRBV30 combines with J gene TRBJ2-7; D is perhaps TRBD2 (6 bases). Trimming shortened V by 2 bases and J by 4 bases, and 12 bases separated the two germline ends. Germline V gene data show CDR1 as GTSNPN and CDR2 as SVGIG (reference sequence). The CDR3 is 13 amino acids.

This clone appeared a single time. The chain joins TRBV6-5 to TRBJ1-4; TRBD1 agrees at 7 bases. Germline CDR1 and CDR2: MNHEY and SVGAGI. The junction had 3 bases not matched to a gene; V was cut back by 6 bases and J by 2 bases. CDR3 length equals 14 residues. CDR3 loop: CASRTTGTNEKLFF. The CDR3 DNA follows: TGTGCCAGCAGGACGACAGGGACTAATGAAAAACTGTTTTTT.

This sequence joins TRBV24-1 and TRBJ2-3, with D tentatively TRBD1 (6 bases). The V end lost 5 bases, the J end lost 9 bases, and 14 bases lay between the germline ends. Germline V gives CDR1 KGHDR, CDR2 SFDVKD. The CDR3 has 13 amino acids. Here the CDR3 DNA reads TGTGCCACCAGTGGAACCCTCCAGGGGACGCAGTATTTT. It codes for CATSGTLQGTQYF.

V gene TRBV12-3 or TRBV12-4 combines with J gene TRBJ1-1; D gene unclear. Trimming pared 7 bases from V and 7 bases from J, leaving 13 bases between. The CDR3 totals 12 residues. The CDR3, as DNA: TGTGCCAGCACCCAGGAGGCGGTTGAAGCTTTCTTT. Translated: CASTQEAVEAFF.

The genes are TRBV19 and TRBJ2-3, with 8 bases lining up with TRBD1. V shed 5 bases and J 5 bases; nucleotides not matched to a gene: 6. Per germline, CDR1 LNHDA and CDR2 SQIVND (reference sequence). The CDR3 sequence is 14 residues long. The CDR3 loop reads CASSVGQGVDTQYF. CDR3 coding DNA: TGTGCCAGTAGTGTCGGACAGGGTGTAGATACGCAGTATTTT.

In the case of this clone: A read error may be the cause here, since a much bigger clone is one base away. The genes are TRBV2 and TRBJ2-2, with 9 bases lining up with TRBD2. Germline CDR1 SNHLY, CDR2 FYNNEI. After removal of 7 bases from V and 2 bases from J, the junction contained 2 bases not matched to a gene. The CDR3 runs to 14 residues. This CDR3 is CASTSGKNTGELFF. CDR3 nucleotide sequence: TGTGCCAGCACTAGCGGGAAAAACACCGGGGAGCTGTTTTTT.

This clone was counted only a few times. This sequence joins TRBV4-1 and TRBJ2-7; 7 positions agree with TRBD1. The CDR3 contains 15 residues. CDR1 is MGHRA and CDR2 is YSYEKL in the germline V gene. Germline trimming cut 1 base from V and 1 base from J; bases unmatched to any gene: 4. In DNA, the CDR3 is TGCGCCAGCAGCCAAGGACAGGGAAGTTCCTACGAGCAGTACTTC. It codes for CASSQGQGSSYEQYF.

The V gene is TRBV20-1, the J gene TRBJ2-1; D is possibly TRBD2 (5 bases). Germline values: CDR1 DFQATT, CDR2 SNEGSKA (reference sequence). Trimming took 3 bases from V and 10 from J, leaving 10 bases between them. The CDR3 is 11 residues long. The CDR3, as DNA: TGCAGTGCTAGTCGGGGAGAGGAGCAGTTCTTC. Encoded protein: CSASRGEEQFF.

The CDR3 nucleotides read TGTGCCAGCACCTACACAGGGGGCTCAGGTCAGCCCCAGCATTTT. Amino acid sequence: CASTYTGGSGQPQHF. The V and J genes are TRBV6-5 and TRBJ1-5; 9 bases line up with TRBD1. After removal of 7 bases from V and 6 bases from J, the junction contained 10 bases not matched to a gene. CDR3 length equals 15 residues. CDR1 is MNHEY and CDR2 is SVGAGI in the germline V gene.

This clone turned up a few times. The gene calls are TRBV4-1 and TRBJ2-7, with TRBD2 matching over 7 bases. Germline V gene lookup returns CDR1 MGHRA and CDR2 YSYEKL. The V and J ends lost 4 bases and 2 bases, in that order; junction bases with no gene match: 5. This CDR3 comprises 14 residues. The CDR3 reads CASSRGLGAYEQYF. The CDR3 DNA follows: TGCGCCAGCAGCCGCGGACTAGGGGCCTACGAGCAGTACTTC.

V gene TRBV11-2 combines with J gene TRBJ2-7; D is uncertain. Germline-derived CDR1 and CDR2 are SGHAT and FQNNGV. Trimming pared 5 bases from V and 0 bases from J, leaving 5 bases between. This CDR3 region has 12 residues. DNA of the CDR3: TGTGCCAGCAGCCCAGTCTCCTACGAGCAGTACTTC. Residues: CASSPVSYEQYF.

The table lists this clone with a count of one. The V call is TRBV19, the J call TRBJ1-2; 7 bases are a match to TRBD1. The germline CDR1 and CDR2 sequences are LNHDA and SQIVND (reference sequence). V lost 7 bases and J lost 3; bases outside the gene matches: 11. The CDR3 covers 15 residues. The CDR3 DNA sequence: TGTGCCAGTACCCCAATGGGGGACAGCGACTATGGCTACACCTTC. Encoded protein: CASTPMGDSDYGYTF.

The chain links TRBV11-3 to TRBJ2-3; 7 bases line up with TRBD2. Per germline, CDR1 SGHNT and CDR2 YENEEA. After removal of 8 bases from V and 0 bases from J, the junction contained 5 bases not matched to a gene. The CDR3 has 14 residues. The CDR3 nucleotides are TGTGCCAGCCGCCTTAGCGGGAGCACAGATACGCAGTATTTT. Its protein is CASRLSGSTDTQYF.